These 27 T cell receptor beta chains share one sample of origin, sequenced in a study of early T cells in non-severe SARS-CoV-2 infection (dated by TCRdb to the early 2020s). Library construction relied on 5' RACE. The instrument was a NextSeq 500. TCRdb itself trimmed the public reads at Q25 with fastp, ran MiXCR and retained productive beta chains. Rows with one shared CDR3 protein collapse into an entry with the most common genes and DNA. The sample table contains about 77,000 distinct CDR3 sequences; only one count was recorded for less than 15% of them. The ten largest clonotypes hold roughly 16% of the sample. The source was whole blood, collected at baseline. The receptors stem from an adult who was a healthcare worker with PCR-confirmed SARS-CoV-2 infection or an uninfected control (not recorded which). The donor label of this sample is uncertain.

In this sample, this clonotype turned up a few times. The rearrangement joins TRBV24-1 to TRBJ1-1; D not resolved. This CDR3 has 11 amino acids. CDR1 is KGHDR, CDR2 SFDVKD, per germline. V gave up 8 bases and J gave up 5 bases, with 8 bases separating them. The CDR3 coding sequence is TGTGCCACCAACGGTGGGACTGAAGCTTTCTTT. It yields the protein CATNGGTEAFF.

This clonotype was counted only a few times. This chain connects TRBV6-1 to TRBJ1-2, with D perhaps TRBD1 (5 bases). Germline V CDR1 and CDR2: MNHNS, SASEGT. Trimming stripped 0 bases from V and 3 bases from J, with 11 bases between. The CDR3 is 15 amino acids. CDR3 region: CASSEALQGYYGYTF. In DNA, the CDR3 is TGTGCCAGCAGTGAAGCGCTCCAGGGTTACTATGGCTACACCTTC.

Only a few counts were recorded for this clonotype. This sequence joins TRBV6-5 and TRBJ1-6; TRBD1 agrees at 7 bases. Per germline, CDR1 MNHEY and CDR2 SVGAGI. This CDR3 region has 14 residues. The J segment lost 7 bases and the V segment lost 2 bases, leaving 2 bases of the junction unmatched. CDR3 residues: CASSYDRVNSPLHF. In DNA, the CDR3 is TGTGCCAGCAGTTACGACAGGGTGAATTCACCCCTCCACTTT.

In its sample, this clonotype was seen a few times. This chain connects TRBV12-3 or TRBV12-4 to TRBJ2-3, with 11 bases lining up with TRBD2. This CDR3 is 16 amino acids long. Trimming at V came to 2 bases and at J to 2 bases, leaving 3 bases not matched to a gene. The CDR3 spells CASSLRLAGNTDTQYF. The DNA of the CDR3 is TGTGCCAGCAGTTTACGACTAGCGGGGAACACAGATACGCAGTATTTT.

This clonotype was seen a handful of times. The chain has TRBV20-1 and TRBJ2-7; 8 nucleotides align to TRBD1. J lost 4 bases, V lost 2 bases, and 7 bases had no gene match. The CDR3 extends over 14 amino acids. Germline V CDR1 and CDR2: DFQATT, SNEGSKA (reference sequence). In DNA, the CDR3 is TGCAGTGCTAGATCTGGGCAGGGGGCTTACGAGCAGTACTTC. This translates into CSARSGQGAYEQYF.

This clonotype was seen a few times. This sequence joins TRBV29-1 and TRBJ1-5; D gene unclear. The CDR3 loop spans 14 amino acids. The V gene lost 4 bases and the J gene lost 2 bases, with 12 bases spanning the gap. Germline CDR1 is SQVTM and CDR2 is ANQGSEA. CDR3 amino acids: CSVGEGLGNQPQHF. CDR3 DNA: TGCAGCGTTGGGGAGGGCTTGGGCAATCAGCCCCAGCATTTT.

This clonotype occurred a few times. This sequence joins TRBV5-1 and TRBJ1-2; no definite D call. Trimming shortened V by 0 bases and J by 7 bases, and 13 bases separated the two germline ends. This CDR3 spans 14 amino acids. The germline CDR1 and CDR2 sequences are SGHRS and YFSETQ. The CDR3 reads CASSLGSGGSGYTF. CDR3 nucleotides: TGCGCCAGCAGCTTGGGCTCCGGAGGTAGTGGCTACACCTTC.

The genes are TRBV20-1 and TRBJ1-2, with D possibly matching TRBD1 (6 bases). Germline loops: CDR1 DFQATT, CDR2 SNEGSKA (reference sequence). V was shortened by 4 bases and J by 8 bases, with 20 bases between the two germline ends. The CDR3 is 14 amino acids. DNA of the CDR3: TGCAGTGCTACACCGGTACAGGGATCCGAGGGCTACACCTTC. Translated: CSATPVQGSEGYTF.

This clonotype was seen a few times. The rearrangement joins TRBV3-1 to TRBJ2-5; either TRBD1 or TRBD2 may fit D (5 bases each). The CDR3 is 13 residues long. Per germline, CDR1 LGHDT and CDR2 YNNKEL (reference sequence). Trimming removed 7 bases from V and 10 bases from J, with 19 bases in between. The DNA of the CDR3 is TGTGCCAGCATATTCGGGGCAGGAGGAAACCAGTACTTC. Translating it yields CASIFGAGGNQYF.

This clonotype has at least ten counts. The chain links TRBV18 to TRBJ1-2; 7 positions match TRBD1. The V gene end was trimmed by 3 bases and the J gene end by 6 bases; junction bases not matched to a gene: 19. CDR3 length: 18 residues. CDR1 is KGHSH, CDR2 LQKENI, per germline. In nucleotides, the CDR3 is TGTGCCAGCTCACCTATGACCCGACCAACAGGGGAGAAGGATGGCTACACCTTC. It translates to CASSPMTRPTGEKDGYTF.

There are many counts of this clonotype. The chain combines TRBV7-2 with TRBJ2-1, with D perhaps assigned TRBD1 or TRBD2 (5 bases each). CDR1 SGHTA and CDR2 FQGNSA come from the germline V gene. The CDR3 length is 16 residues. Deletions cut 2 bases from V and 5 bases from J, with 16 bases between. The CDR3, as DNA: TGTGCCAGCAGCTTACGCCTTTGGGGGACGAACAATGAGCAGTTCTTC. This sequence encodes CASSLRLWGTNNEQFF.

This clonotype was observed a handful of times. CDR3 in amino acids: CASKTGLETQYF. CDR3 nucleotides: TGTGCCAGCAAAACCGGGTTGGAGACCCAGTACTTC. The rearrangement links TRBV6-2 or TRBV6-3 to TRBJ2-5; no reliable D call. Trimming cost V 7 bases and J 5 bases, with 11 bases left between them. Germline lookup yields CDR1 MNHEY and CDR2 SVGEGT. This CDR3 region has 12 residues.

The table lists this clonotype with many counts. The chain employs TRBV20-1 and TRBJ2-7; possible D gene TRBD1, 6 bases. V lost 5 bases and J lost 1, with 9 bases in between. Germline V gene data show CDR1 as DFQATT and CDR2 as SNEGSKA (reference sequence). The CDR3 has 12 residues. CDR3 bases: TGCAGTGCTGACAGGTCTTCCTACGAGCAGTACTTC. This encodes CSADRSSYEQYF.

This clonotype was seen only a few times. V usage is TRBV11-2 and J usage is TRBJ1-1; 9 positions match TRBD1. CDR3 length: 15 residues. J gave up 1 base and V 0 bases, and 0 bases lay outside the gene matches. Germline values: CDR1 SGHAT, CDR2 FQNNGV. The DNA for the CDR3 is TGTGCCAGCAGCTTAGAGGGACAGGGGAACACTGAAGCTTTCTTT. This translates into CASSLEGQGNTEAFF.

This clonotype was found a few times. CDR3 sequence reads: CASSQDPFSSGEQYF. The CDR3 nucleotides are TGCGCCAGCAGCCAAGATCCTTTTTCCTCAGGGGAACAGTACTTC. This rearrangement joins TRBV4-3 to TRBJ2-7; weak D call: TRBD1 (6 bases). Germline CDR1 LGHNA, CDR2 YSLEER. The germline V and J ends were trimmed by 0 bases and 10 bases, with 19 bases remaining between them. This CDR3 is 15 amino acids long.

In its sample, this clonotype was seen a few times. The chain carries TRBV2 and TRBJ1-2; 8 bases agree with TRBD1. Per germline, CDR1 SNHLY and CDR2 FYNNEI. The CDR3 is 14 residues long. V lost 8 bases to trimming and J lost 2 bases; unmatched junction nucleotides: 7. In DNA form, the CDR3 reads TGTGCCAGCGCCCTGACAGGGGCGAACTATGGCTACACCTTC. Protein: CASALTGANYGYTF.

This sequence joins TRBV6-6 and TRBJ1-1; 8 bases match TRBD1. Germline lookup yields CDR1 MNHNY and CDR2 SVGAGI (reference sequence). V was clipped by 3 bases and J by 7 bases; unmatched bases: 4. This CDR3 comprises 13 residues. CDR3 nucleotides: TGTGCCAGCAGTTATCAGGGGGCTAGTGAAGCTTTCTTT. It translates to CASSYQGASEAFF.

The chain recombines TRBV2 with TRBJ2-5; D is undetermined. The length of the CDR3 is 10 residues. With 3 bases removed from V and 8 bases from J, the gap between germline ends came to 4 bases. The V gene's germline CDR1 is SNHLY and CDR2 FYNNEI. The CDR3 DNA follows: TGTGCCAGCAGTGAGGGAACCCAGTACTTC. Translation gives CASSEGTQYF.

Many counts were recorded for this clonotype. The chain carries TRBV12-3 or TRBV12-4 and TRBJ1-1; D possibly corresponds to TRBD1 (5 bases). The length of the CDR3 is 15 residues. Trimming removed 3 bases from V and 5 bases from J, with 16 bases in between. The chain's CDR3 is CASSFLLMGGTEAFF. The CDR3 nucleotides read TGTGCCAGCAGTTTTCTTCTGATGGGGGGTACTGAAGCTTTCTTT.

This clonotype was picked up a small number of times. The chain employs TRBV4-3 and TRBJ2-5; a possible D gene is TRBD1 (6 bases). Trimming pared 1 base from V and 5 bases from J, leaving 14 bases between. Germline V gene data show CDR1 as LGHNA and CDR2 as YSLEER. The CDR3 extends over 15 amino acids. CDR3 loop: CASSQVPTGGETQYF. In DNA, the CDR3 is TGCGCCAGCAGCCAAGTCCCAACTGGGGGCGAGACCCAGTACTTC.

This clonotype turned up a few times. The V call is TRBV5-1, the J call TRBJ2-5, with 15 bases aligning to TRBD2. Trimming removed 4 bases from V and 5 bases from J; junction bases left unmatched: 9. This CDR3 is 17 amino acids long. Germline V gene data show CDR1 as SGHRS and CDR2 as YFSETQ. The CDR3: CASSPRTSGRGMETQYF. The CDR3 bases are TGCGCCAGCAGCCCCAGGACTAGCGGGAGGGGTATGGAGACCCAGTACTTC.

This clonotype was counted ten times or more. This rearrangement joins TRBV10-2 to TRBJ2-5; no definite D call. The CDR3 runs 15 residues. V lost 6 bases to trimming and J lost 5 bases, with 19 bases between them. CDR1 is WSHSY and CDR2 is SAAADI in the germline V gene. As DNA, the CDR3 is TGCGCCAGCAGCCTCATACAGTGGTTTGGGGAGACCCAGTACTTC. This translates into CASSLIQWFGETQYF.

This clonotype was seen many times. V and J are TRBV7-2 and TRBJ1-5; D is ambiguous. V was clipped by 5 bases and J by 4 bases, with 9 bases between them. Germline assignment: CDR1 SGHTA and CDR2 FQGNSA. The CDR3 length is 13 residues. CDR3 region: CASSVRGNQPQHF. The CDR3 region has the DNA TGTGCCAGCAGCGTACGGGGTAATCAGCCCCAGCATTTT.

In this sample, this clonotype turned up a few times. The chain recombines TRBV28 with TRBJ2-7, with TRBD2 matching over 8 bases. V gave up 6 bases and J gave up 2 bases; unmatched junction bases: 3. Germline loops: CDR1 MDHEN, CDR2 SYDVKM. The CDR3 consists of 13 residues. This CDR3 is CASRSSGTYEQYF. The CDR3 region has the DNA TGTGCCAGCAGAAGTAGCGGGACCTACGAGCAGTACTTC.

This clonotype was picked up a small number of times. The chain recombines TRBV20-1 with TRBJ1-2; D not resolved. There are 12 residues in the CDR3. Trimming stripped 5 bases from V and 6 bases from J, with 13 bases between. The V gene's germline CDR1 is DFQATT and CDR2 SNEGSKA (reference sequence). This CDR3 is CSAATQSDGYTF. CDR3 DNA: TGCAGTGCTGCTACCCAGTCAGATGGCTACACCTTC.

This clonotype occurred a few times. CDR3 sequence: CATSRVPGHLSYEQYF. For the CDR3, the DNA is TGTGCCACCAGCAGAGTACCGGGACATCTTTCCTACGAGCAGTACTTC. The chain carries TRBV15 and TRBJ2-7; D perhaps matches TRBD1 (6 bases). V lost 1 base and J 1 base, leaving 14 bases between the germline ends. Germline V lookup: CDR1 LNHNV, CDR2 YYDKDF (reference sequence). The CDR3 is made up of 16 amino acids.

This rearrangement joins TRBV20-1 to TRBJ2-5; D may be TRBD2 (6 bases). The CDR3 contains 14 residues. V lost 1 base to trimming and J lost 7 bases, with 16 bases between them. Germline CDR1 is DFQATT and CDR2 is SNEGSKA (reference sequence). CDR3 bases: TGCAGTGCTAGAGCCCCTAGACGGGGAGGGACCCAGTACTTC. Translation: CSARAPRRGGTQYF.